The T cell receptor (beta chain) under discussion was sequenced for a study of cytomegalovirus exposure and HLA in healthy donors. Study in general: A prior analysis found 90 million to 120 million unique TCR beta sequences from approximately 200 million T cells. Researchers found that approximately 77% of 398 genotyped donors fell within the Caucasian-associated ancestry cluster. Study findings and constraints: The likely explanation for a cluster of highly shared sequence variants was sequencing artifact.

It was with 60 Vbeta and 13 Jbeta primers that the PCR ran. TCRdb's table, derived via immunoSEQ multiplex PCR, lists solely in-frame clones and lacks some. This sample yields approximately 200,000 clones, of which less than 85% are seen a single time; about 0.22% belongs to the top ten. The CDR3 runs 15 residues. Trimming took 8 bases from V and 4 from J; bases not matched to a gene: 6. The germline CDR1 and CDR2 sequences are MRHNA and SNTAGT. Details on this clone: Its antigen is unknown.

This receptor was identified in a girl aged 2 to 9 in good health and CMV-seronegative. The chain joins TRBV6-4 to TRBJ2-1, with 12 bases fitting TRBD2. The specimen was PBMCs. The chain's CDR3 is CASQPLAGGYNEQFF. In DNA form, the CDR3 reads TGTGCCAGCCAACCTCTAGCGGGAGGGTACAATGAGCAGTTCTTC.